The 4 T cell receptor beta chains below were found in one sample sequenced in a study of T cells in Graves' hyperthyroidism and ophthalmopathy. RNA transcripts were the template for amplifying TCR beta CDR3 regions. The primer set for the first-round RT-PCR of the TCR CDR3 was HTBI. TCRdb reanalysed the multiplex PCR reads using MiXCR and keeps one entry per CDR3 protein. The sample lists a few hundred thousand distinct CDR3 sequences, 15% to 20% occurring once. Specimen: blood. These receptors all stem from a woman between 35 and 50 years old with Graves' ophthalmopathy.

This clonotype was seen a handful of times. The chain links TRBV7-8 to TRBJ2-7; 7 bases are a match to TRBD2. V lost 1 base and J lost 6; bases outside the gene matches: 6. CDR1 and CDR2 (germline): SGHVS, FQNEAQ. This CDR3 region has 14 residues. This CDR3 reads CASSLERTRSEQYF. CDR3 nucleotide sequence: TGTGCCAGCAGCTTAGAACGGACTAGATCCGAGCAGTACTTC.

This clonotype showed up just a few times. The V call is TRBV12-3 or TRBV12-4, the J call TRBJ1-1; weak D call: TRBD1 (6 bases). The CDR3 spans 14 residues. V was cut by 10 bases and J by 4 bases, with 19 bases left in between. CDR3 in DNA: TGTGCCACAAAAAAAGCGGGGGGCACCACTGAAGCTTTCTTT. Translating it yields CATKKAGGTTEAFF.

This clonotype was counted many times. The V and J genes are TRBV9 and TRBJ1-3; TRBD1 agrees at 7 bases. The trim removed 4 bases at V and 4 bases at J, leaving 8 bases unmatched. The germline V gene encodes CDR1 SGDLS and CDR2 YYNGEE. This CDR3 is built from 15 residues. The CDR3 DNA reads as TGTGCCAGCAGCCCACAGGGGTTTGGCGGAAACACCATATATTTT. Amino acids: CASSPQGFGGNTIYF.

This chain connects TRBV28 to TRBJ2-5; D perhaps matches TRBD1 (6 bases). The CDR3 runs 13 residues. Germline CDR1 is MDHEN and CDR2 is SYDVKM. The germline V and J ends were trimmed by 8 bases and 1 base, with 11 bases remaining between them. The CDR3 DNA follows: TGTGCCAGCTACCGACAGGCCCAAGAGACCCAGTACTTC. Its protein product is CASYRQAQETQYF.